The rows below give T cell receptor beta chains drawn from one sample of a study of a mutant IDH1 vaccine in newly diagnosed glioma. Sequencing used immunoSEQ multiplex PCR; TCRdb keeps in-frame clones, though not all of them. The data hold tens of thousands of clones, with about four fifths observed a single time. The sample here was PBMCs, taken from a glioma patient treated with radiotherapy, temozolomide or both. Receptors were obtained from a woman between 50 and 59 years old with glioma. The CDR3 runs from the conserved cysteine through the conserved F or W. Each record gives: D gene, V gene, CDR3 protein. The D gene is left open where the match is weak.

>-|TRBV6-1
CASSRAYNEQFF
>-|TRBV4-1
CASSQGITDRTEAFF
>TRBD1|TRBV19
CATLDRVGSAFF
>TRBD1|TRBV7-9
CASSPQGPTGEQPQHF
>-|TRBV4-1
CASSQDNQETQYF
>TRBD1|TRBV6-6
CASSYSKQGIYGYTF
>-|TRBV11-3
CASSLDWSQGFEAFF
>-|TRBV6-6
CASSYSPGSGDYGYTF
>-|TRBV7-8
CASSLMAMNTEAFF
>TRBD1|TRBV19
CASSAPDRGSGNTIYF
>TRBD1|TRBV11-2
CASSNSGTGPSPLHF